This T cell receptor (beta chain) was sequenced in a study of T cell responses to AZD1222 COVID-19 vaccine. Overall study results and limits: Donors skewed white British and female; clonal diversity was possibly underestimated.

This clone was seen only once. Its antigen is not known. The J segment lost 5 bases and the V segment lost 9 bases, leaving 10 bases of the junction unmatched. The CDR3 has 14 amino acids. Germline CDR1 LNHDA, CDR2 SQIVND (reference sequence). The protocol was immunoSEQ multiplex PCR, while the TCRdb copy is restricted to in-frame clones and leaves out a portion. The table lists 95,000 to 150,000 clones, approximately 90% of them singletons. Sample: peripheral blood, taken on day 0 of AZD1222 vaccination. The source is an adult in good health. The genes are TRBV19 and TRBJ2-1; 7 bases agree with TRBD2. DNA of the CDR3: TGTGCCAGCACCTGGGCGGGAGCAAACAATGAGCAGTTCTTC. Amino acid sequence: CASTWAGANNEQFF.